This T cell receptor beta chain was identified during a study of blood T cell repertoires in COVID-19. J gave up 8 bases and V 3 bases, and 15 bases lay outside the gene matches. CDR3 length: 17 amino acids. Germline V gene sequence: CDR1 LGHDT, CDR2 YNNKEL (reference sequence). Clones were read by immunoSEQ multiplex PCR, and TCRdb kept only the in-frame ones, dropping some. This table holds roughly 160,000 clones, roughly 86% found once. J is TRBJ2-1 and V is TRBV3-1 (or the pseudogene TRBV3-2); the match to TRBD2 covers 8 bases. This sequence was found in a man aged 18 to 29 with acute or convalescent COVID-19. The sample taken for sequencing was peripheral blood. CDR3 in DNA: TGTGCCAGCAGCCACAAGACGGTAGCGGGGATCAGGGATGAGCAGTTCTTC. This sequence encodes CASSHKTVAGIRDEQFF.